Shown below are 22 T cell receptor beta chains from a single sample sequenced in a study of CD8 T cells in ankylosing spondylitis. Study-wide results and caveats: A motif of 7 to 9 highly homologous TCR beta variants was seen as apparently characteristic of ankylosing spondylitis blood.

TCRdb re-called the 5' RACE reads through MiXCR, storing one row per CDR3 protein. The sample holds about 840,000 distinct CDR3 sequences, 10% to 15% seen once. Antigens for these TCRs are unknown. Sequencing was carried out using blood, either unsorted or a sorted T cell fraction (not recorded which). All receptors come from a male donor with ankylosing spondylitis.

This clonotype was detected a few times. The chain is built from TRBV6-2 or TRBV6-3 and TRBJ2-7; 8 nucleotides align to TRBD1. Per germline, CDR1 MNHEY and CDR2 SVGEGT. The ends lost 10 bases at V and 2 bases at J; junction bases unmatched: 4. The CDR3 runs to 12 residues. The CDR3 nucleotides read TGTGCCACCGGACAGGGCACCTACGAGCAGTACTTC. It codes for CATGQGTYEQYF.

The chain couples TRBV6-5 to TRBJ2-6, with TRBD1 identical over 8 bases. Germline CDR1 reads MNHEY; CDR2 reads SVGAGI. This CDR3 comprises 14 residues. With V trimmed by 4 bases and J by 10 bases, 6 bases remained unmatched. CDR3 protein: CASSLQGASNVLTF. CDR3 sequence (DNA): TGTGCCAGCAGTTTGCAGGGGGCTTCAAACGTCCTGACTTTC.

Worth noting for this clonotype: A much larger clone differs by one base, so this may be a read error. J is TRBJ2-7 and V is TRBV2; D ambiguous. Germline V gene lookup returns CDR1 SNHLY and CDR2 FYNNEI. V lost 5 bases, J lost 3 bases, and 5 bases lay in between. The CDR3 runs 11 residues. CDR3 nucleotide sequence: TGTGCCAGCAGTTACGACTACGAGCAGTACTTC. As protein: CASSYDYEQYF.

The gene calls are TRBV12-3 or TRBV12-4 and TRBJ1-2; D remains unclear. The CDR3 runs to 13 residues. V lost 6 bases to trimming and J lost 6 bases, with 14 bases between them. CDR3 in DNA: TGTGCCAGCAGCCATGAACCGACGGATGGCTACACCTTC. Translation gives CASSHEPTDGYTF.

The chain employs TRBV28 and TRBJ1-1; unclear D gene. Looked up from germline, CDR1 is MDHEN and CDR2 is SYDVKM. This CDR3 is 13 amino acids long. The V end lost 6 bases, the J end lost 1 base, and 9 bases lay between the germline ends. The CDR3 reads CASSSSTNTEAFF. The CDR3 region has the DNA TGTGCCAGCAGCTCGAGCACGAACACTGAAGCTTTCTTT.

At least ten counts were recorded for this clonotype. V usage is TRBV20-1 and J usage is TRBJ2-5; the match to TRBD1 covers 11 bases. Trimming at V came to 0 bases and at J to 6 bases, leaving 6 bases not matched to a gene. Germline V gives CDR1 DFQATT, CDR2 SNEGSKA (reference sequence). There are 15 residues in the CDR3. CDR3: CSARDRDRGVKTQYF. The CDR3 region has the DNA TGCAGTGCTAGAGATAGGGACAGGGGGGTAAAGACCCAGTACTTC.

This clonotype was picked up many times. The V call is TRBV7-2, the J call TRBJ2-7; 11 bases fit TRBD2. Germline CDR1 SGHTA, CDR2 FQGNSA. The CDR3 is made up of 15 amino acids. The ends lost 5 bases at V and 2 bases at J; junction bases unmatched: 5. The CDR3 nucleotides are TGTGCCAGCAGCCCCCGACTAGCGGGGACCTACGAGCAGTACTTC. Its translation is CASSPRLAGTYEQYF.

J is TRBJ2-3 and V is TRBV5-5, with D hard to call. The CDR3 is 14 amino acids. The germline V gene encodes CDR1 SGHKS and CDR2 YYEKEE (reference sequence). V was shortened by 0 bases and J by 2 bases, with 7 bases between the two germline ends. CDR3 sequence reads: CASSLDPFTDTQYF. Written as DNA, the CDR3 is TGTGCCAGCAGCTTGGACCCCTTCACAGATACGCAGTATTTT. Drawing the rest from reference TRBV5-5 and TRBJ2-3, the complete variable domain is DAGVTQSPTHLIKTRGQQVTLRCSPISGHKSVSWYQQVLGQGPQFIFQYYEKEERGRGNFPDRFSARQFPNYSSELNVNALLLGDSALYLCASSLDPFTDTQYFGPGTRLTVL.

This clonotype was detected ten times or more. The junction shows a germline mismatch at one end, possibly a read error. The chain is built from TRBV5-1 and TRBJ2-7; 8 bases fit TRBD2. Germline CDR1 and CDR2: SGHRS and YFSETQ. CDR3 length: 15 residues. CDR3 loop: CASSPGLAGPYEQYF. CDR3 in DNA: TGTGCCAGCAGCCCTGGACTAGCTGGTCCCTACGAGCAGTACTTC.

This clonotype appeared once. The chain couples TRBV15 to TRBJ2-1; a weak D match, TRBD1 (5 bases). Germline-derived CDR1 and CDR2 are LNHNV and YYDKDF (reference sequence). This CDR3 region has 13 residues. V lost 3 bases and J 7 bases, leaving 10 bases between the germline ends. CDR3 DNA sequence: TGTGCCACCAGCAGTAGGAAGGGGAATGAGCAGTTCTTC. As protein: CATSSRKGNEQFF.

Only a few counts were recorded for this clonotype. V is TRBV27 and J is TRBJ1-6; 8 bases fit TRBD1. J was trimmed by 10 bases and V by 3 bases; bases with no gene match: 5. The germline V gene has CDR1 MNHEY and CDR2 SMNVEV (reference sequence). The CDR3 loop spans 14 amino acids. CDR3: CASSFTGGESPLHF. In DNA, the CDR3 is TGTGCCAGCAGTTTCACAGGGGGTGAATCACCCCTCCACTTT.

This clonotype showed up just a few times. DNA of the CDR3: TGTGCCACCTCGGGACAGCATGAAGCTTTCTTT. It yields the protein CATSGQHEAFF. J is TRBJ1-1 and V is TRBV10-3; 7 nucleotides agree with TRBD1. Germline CDR1 reads ENHRY; CDR2 reads SYGVKD. V shed 10 bases and J 7 bases; nucleotides not matched to a gene: 6. CDR3 length: 11 residues.

The CDR3 sequence is CSASGHTDTQYF. CDR3 nucleotides: TGCAGTGCTAGCGGCCACACAGATACGCAGTATTTT. The chain uses TRBV20-1 and TRBJ2-3; the D is unclear. This CDR3 is built from 12 residues. V lost 3 bases and J 2 bases, leaving 6 bases between the germline ends. Germline-derived CDR1 and CDR2 are DFQATT and SNEGSKA (reference sequence).

The chain has TRBV12-3 or TRBV12-4 and TRBJ1-1, with D hard to call. The CDR3 consists of 14 residues. Trimming left V 2 bases short and J 4 bases short, with 11 bases between. This CDR3 reads CASSLNHMGTEAFF. The CDR3 bases are TGTGCCAGCAGTTTAAACCATATGGGCACTGAAGCTTTCTTT.

The table lists this clonotype with a few counts. The V and J genes are TRBV20-1 and TRBJ2-7, with D possibly matching TRBD2 (5 bases). The V and J ends lost 8 bases and 7 bases respectively, with 21 bases between them. The CDR3 consists of 13 residues. Looked up from germline, CDR1 is DFQATT and CDR2 is SNEGSKA (reference sequence). This chain's CDR3 is CSPKAGGGGEQYF. The CDR3 nucleotides read TGCAGTCCTAAGGCGGGCGGAGGAGGAGAGCAGTACTTC.

The CDR3 coding sequence is TGTGCCACCACGTCCCGTCCCCTCGACGGTCTCTCTGGAAACACCATATATTTT. Amino acids: CATTSRPLDGLSGNTIYF. This chain joins TRBV10-3 and TRBJ1-3; no clear D gene. The V and J ends lost 10 bases and 0 bases respectively, with 25 bases between them. The CDR3 is 18 amino acids. CDR1 and CDR2 from the germline V gene are ENHRY and SYGVKD.

The rearrangement links TRBV12-3 or TRBV12-4 to TRBJ2-2, with 7 nucleotides matching TRBD1. V was clipped by 7 bases and J by 1 base; unmatched bases: 6. The CDR3 has 15 residues. The DNA of the CDR3 is TGTGCCAGCACCTTAGGGGACAGGAACACCGGGGAGCTGTTTTTT. Translated: CASTLGDRNTGELFF.

The rearrangement joins TRBV5-1 to TRBJ2-1; no reliable D call. Trimming removed 4 bases from V and 6 bases from J, with 11 bases in between. The CDR3 loop spans 13 amino acids. Per germline, CDR1 SGHRS and CDR2 YFSETQ. CDR3 protein: CASSRRHPNEQFF. The CDR3 bases are TGCGCCAGCAGCCGGAGACACCCCAATGAGCAGTTCTTC. The full variable domain, with the rest looked up from reference TRBV5-1 and TRBJ2-1, is KAGVTQTPRYLIKTRGQQVTLSCSPISGHRSVSWYQQTPGQGLQFLFEYFSETQRNKGNFPGRFSGRQFSNSRSEMNVSTLELGDSALYLCASSRRHPNEQFFGPGTRLTVL.

In this sample, this clonotype turned up a few times. This chain connects TRBV12-3 or TRBV12-4 to TRBJ2-5; 15 bases map to TRBD2. The J segment lost 2 bases and the V segment lost 5 bases, leaving 6 bases of the junction unmatched. The CDR3 runs to 17 residues. CDR3 in DNA: TGTGCCAGCAGTGGTGGGACTAGCGGGGGGTATCAAGAGACCCAGTACTTC. Translating it yields CASSGGTSGGYQETQYF.

This clonotype has more than one count but fewer than ten. This sequence joins TRBV6-1 and TRBJ2-2; TRBD1 matches 8 bases. Germline loops: CDR1 MNHNS, CDR2 SASEGT. V shed 6 bases, J shed 3 bases, and the junction held 3 bases outside the gene matches. CDR3 length: 14 residues. This CDR3 reads CASRTGVDTGELFF. CDR3 in DNA: TGTGCCAGCAGGACAGGGGTCGACACCGGGGAGCTGTTTTTT.

The V call is TRBV27, the J call TRBJ2-7; 7 nucleotides line up with TRBD2. Trimming cost V 1 base and J 7 bases; bases outside gene matches: 13. The length of the CDR3 is 16 residues. Germline-derived CDR1 and CDR2 are MNHEY and SMNVEV (reference sequence). The CDR3 DNA is TGTGCCAGCAGTTTATTTGCCCTAGCGGCACCTTCTGAGCAGTACTTC. It translates to CASSLFALAAPSEQYF.

In the case of this clonotype: The junction does not match germline at one end; this may be a read error. The gene calls are TRBV20-1 and TRBJ2-3; D is possibly TRBD2 (5 bases). The V gene's germline CDR1 is DFQATT and CDR2 SNEGSKA (reference sequence). This CDR3 region has 16 residues. CDR3 sequence (DNA): TGCTGTGCTAGAGACTCGGACTCCCAGAATTTCGATACGCAGTATTTT. Its translation is CCARDSDSQNFDTQYF.